The entry below describes one T cell receptor (beta chain). These data come from a study of control samples from healthy donors and cancer patients. The CDR3 consists of 16 residues. From germline, CDR1 is LGHNA and CDR2 YSLEER. J was trimmed by 3 bases and V by 4 bases; bases with no gene match: 5. Sequenced by immunoSEQ multiplex PCR; TCRdb stores in-frame clones only, minus some. The table has about 120,000 clones, 89% seen once; the top ten hold around 40%. This chain connects TRBV4-3 to TRBJ2-2, with 10 bases aligning to TRBD1. The source material was blood. The TCR sequence derives from a man aged 50 to 59 in good health. The CDR3 sequence is CASSRSTGGDTGELFF. In DNA, the CDR3 is TGCGCCAGCAGCCGATCGACAGGGGGCGACACCGGGGAGCTGTTTTTT.